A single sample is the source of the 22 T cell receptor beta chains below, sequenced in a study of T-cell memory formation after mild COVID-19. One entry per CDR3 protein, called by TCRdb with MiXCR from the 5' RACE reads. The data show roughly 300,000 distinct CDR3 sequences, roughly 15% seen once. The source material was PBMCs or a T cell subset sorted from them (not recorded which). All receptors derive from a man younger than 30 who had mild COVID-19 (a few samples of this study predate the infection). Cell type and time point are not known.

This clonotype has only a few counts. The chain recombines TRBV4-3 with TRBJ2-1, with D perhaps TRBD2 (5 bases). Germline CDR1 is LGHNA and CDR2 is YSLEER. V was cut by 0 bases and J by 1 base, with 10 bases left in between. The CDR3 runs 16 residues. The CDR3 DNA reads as TGCGCCAGCAGCCAAGATAGCGTGCGGTCCTACAATGAGCAGTTCTTC. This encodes CASSQDSVRSYNEQFF.

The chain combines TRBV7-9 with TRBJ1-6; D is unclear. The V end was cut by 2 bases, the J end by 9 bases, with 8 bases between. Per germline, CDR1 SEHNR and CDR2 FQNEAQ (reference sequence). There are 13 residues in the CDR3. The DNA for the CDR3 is TGTGCCAGCAGCTTAAGGGAGGCTTCACCCCTCCACTTT. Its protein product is CASSLREASPLHF.

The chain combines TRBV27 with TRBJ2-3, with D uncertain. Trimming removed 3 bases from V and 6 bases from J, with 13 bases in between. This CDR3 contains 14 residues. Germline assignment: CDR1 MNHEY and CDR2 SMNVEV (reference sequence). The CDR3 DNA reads TGTGCCAGCAGTTTTGCGCCAGTGGGGGATACGCAGTATTTT. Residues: CASSFAPVGDTQYF.

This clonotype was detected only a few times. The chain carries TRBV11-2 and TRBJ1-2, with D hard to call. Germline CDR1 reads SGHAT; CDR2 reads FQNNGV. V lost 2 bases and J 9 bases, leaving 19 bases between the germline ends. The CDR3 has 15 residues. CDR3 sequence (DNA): TGTGCCAGCAGCTTAAGCGAGGCGAATGGGGAAAGCTACACCTTC. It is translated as CASSLSEANGESYTF.

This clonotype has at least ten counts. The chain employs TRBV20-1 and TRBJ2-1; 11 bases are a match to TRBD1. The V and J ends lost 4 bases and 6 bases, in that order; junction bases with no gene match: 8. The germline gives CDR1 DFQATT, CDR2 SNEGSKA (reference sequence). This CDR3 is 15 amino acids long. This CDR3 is CSATTGTGGSNEQFF. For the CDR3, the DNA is TGCAGTGCTACAACCGGGACAGGGGGTTCCAATGAGCAGTTCTTC.

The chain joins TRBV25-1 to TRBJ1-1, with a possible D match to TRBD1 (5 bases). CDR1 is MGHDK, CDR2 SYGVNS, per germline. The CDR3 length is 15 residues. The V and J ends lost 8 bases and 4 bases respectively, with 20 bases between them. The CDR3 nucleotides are TGTGCCAGCGAGGACTCTAGTACGGGGGGCACTGAAGCTTTCTTT. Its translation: CASEDSSTGGTEAFF.

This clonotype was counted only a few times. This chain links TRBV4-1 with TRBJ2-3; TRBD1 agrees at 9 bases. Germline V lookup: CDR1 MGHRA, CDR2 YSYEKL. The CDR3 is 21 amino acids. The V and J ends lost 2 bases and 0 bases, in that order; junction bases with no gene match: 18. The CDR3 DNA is TGCGCCAGCAGCCAAAGGGGACAGGGATGGGACCTGGTCCGGAGCACAGATACGCAGTATTTT. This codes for CASSQRGQGWDLVRSTDTQYF.

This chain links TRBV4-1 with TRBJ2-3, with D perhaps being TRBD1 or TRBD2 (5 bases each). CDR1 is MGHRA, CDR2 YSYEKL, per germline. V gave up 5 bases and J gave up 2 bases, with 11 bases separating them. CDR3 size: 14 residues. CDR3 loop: CASSTGGVTDTQYF. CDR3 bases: TGCGCCAGCAGCACTGGGGGAGTCACAGATACGCAGTATTTT.

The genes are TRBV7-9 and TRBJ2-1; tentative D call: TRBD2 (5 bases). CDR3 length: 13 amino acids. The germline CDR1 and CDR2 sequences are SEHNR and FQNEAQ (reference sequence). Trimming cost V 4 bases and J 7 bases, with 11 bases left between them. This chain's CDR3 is CASSSTRGNEQFF. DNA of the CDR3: TGTGCCAGCAGCTCAACACGGGGAAATGAGCAGTTCTTC.

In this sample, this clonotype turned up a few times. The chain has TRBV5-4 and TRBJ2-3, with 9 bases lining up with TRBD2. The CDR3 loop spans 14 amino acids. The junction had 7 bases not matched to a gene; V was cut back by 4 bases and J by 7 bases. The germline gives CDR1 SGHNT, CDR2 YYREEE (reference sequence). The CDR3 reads CASSPAGGLNTQYF. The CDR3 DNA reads TGTGCCAGCAGCCCCGCGGGGGGGCTGAATACGCAGTATTTT.

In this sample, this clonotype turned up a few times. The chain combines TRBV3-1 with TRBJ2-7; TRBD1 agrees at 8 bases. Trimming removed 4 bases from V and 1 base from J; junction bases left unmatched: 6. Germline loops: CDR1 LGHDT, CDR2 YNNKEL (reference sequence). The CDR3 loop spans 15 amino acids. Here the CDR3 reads CASSPRTGMSYEQYF. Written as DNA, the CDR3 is TGTGCCAGCAGCCCCCGGACAGGGATGTCCTACGAGCAGTACTTC.

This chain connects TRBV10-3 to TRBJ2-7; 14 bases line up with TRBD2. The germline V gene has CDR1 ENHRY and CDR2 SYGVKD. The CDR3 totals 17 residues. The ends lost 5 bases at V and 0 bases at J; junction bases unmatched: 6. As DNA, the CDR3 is TGTGCCATCAGTCTTAGGACTAGCGGGGGGAGCTCCTACGAGCAGTACTTC. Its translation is CAISLRTSGGSSYEQYF.

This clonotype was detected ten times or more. The CDR3 is CASSSGQGAIGEQFF. The CDR3, as DNA: TGTGCCAGCAGCTCGGGACAGGGGGCCATCGGTGAGCAGTTCTTC. V and J are TRBV7-2 and TRBJ2-1; 12 nucleotides line up with TRBD1. Germline CDR1 and CDR2: SGHTA and FQGNSA. This CDR3 is built from 15 residues. Trimming removed 4 bases from V and 9 bases from J; junction bases left unmatched: 7.

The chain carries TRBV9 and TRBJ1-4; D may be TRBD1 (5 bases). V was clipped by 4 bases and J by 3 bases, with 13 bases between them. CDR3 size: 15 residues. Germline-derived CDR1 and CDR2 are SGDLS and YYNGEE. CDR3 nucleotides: TGTGCCAGCAGCCCGCAGGGTACAGCTAATGAAAAACTGTTTTTT. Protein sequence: CASSPQGTANEKLFF.

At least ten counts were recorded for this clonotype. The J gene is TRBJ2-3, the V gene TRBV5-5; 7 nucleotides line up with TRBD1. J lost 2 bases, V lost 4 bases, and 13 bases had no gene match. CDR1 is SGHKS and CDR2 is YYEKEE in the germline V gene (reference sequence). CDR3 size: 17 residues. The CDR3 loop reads CASSRIGTAVYTDTQYF. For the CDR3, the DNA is TGTGCCAGCAGCCGAATCGGGACAGCCGTCTACACAGATACGCAGTATTTT. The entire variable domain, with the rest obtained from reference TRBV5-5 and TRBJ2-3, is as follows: DAGVTQSPTHLIKTRGQQVTLRCSPISGHKSVSWYQQVLGQGPQFIFQYYEKEERGRGNFPDRFSARQFPNYSSELNVNALLLGDSALYLCASSRIGTAVYTDTQYFGPGTRLTVL.

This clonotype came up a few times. The CDR3 sequence: CASSQGYGAFSREKLFF. The CDR3 nucleotides read TGCGCCAGCAGCCAAGGTTACGGGGCCTTCTCGCGAGAAAAACTGTTTTTT. This chain links TRBV4-1 with TRBJ1-4, with D perhaps matching TRBD1 (5 bases). CDR1 is MGHRA and CDR2 is YSYEKL in the germline V gene. This CDR3 is 17 amino acids long. V lost 1 base, J lost 8 bases, and 20 bases lay in between.

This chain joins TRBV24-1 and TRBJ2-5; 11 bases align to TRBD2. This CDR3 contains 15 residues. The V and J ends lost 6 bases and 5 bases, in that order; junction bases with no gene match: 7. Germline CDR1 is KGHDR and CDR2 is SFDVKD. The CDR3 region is CATSTLLAGGETQYF. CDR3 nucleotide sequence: TGTGCCACCAGTACTCTTCTAGCGGGGGGCGAGACCCAGTACTTC.

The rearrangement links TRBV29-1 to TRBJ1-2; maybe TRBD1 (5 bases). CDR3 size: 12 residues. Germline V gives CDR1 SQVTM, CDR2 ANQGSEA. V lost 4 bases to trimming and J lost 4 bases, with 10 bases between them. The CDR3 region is CSVADGGYGYTF. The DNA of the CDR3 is TGCAGCGTTGCGGACGGGGGCTATGGCTACACCTTC.

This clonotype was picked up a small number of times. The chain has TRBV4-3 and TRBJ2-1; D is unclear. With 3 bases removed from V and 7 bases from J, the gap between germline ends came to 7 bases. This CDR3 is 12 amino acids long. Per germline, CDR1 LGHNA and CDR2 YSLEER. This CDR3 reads CASSQWPNEQFF. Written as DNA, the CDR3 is TGCGCCAGCAGCCAGTGGCCGAATGAGCAGTTCTTC.

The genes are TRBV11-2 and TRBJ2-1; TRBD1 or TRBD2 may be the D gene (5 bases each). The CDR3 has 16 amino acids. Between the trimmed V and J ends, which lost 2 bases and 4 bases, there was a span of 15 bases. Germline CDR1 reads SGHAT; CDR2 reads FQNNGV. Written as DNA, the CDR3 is TGTGCCAGCAGCTTATTAGCGAGGGGCTTTTACAATGAGCAGTTCTTC. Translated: CASSLLARGFYNEQFF. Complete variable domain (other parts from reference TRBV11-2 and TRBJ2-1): EAGVAQSPRYKIIEKRQSVAFWCNPISGHATLYWYQQILGQGPKLLIQFQNNGVVDDSQLPKDRFSAERLKGVDSTLKIQPAKLEDSAVYLCASSLLARGFYNEQFFGPGTRLTVL.

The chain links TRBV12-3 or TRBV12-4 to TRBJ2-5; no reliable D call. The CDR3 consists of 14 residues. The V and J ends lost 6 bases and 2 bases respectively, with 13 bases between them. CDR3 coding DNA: TGTGCCAGCAGGGCCTCGGCGGTTCAAGAGACCCAGTACTTC. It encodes CASRASAVQETQYF.

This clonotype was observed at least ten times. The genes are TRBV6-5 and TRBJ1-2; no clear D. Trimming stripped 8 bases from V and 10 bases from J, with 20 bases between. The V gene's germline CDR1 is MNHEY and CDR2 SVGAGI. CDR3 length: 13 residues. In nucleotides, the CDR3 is TGTGCCAGCGTGTACGGTTCCCCCCCCCTCTACACCTTC. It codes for CASVYGSPPLYTF.